Each of the 13 T cell receptor beta chains below was sequenced from the same sample in a study of shared clonotypes between healthy human individuals. Naive CD8 populations comprised CD45RO-negative cells positively selected for CCR7, excluding terminally differentiated effector memory CD45RA+ cells. Libraries were prepared by immunoSEQ multiplex PCR; TCRdb keeps only in-frame clonotypes and omits some of them. This sample has more than 500,000 clones, with approximately 95% found just once. Specimen: naive CD8+ T cells sorted from blood. All receptors come from a woman between 25 and 40 years old in good health.

The CDR3 DNA follows: TGTGCCAGCAGCCATCCCTCGGGAGGGCCCACAGATACGCAGTATTTT. Protein: CASSHPSGGPTDTQYF. The chain is built from TRBV7-6 and TRBJ2-3; 8 bases map to TRBD2. V lost 5 bases, J lost 2 bases, and 9 bases stayed unmatched. The germline V gene encodes CDR1 SGHVS and CDR2 FNYEAQ. CDR3 length: 16 amino acids.

This rearrangement joins TRBV10-2 to TRBJ2-7, with 11 positions matching TRBD2. V gave up 4 bases and J gave up 3 bases; unmatched junction bases: 2. The CDR3 consists of 14 residues. CDR1 is WSHSY, CDR2 SAAADI, per germline. CDR3 protein: CASSVAGGGYEQYF. The CDR3 nucleotides read TGCGCCAGCAGTGTAGCGGGAGGGGGCTACGAGCAGTACTTC.

The chain is built from TRBV15 and TRBJ2-7; 9 nucleotides align to TRBD1. The germline gives CDR1 LNHNV, CDR2 YYDKDF (reference sequence). V trimming: 0 bases; J trimming: 3 bases; junction bases outside the gene matches: 3. The CDR3 is made up of 15 amino acids. CDR3 sequence: CATSRDGDRVYEQYF. The CDR3 DNA reads TGTGCCACCAGCAGAGATGGGGACAGGGTCTACGAGCAGTACTTC.

The J gene is TRBJ2-3, the V gene TRBV27, with TRBD2 as a possible D gene (5 bases). The CDR3 sequence is 14 residues long. The V end lost 7 bases, the J end lost 3 bases, and 14 bases lay between the germline ends. CDR1 and CDR2 from the germline V gene are MNHEY and SMNVEV (reference sequence). CDR3 residues: CASTTAGRTDTQYF. CDR3 sequence (DNA): TGTGCCAGCACCACCGCGGGTAGGACAGATACGCAGTATTTT.

The chain carries TRBV7-9 and TRBJ2-5, with D perhaps TRBD1 or TRBD2 (5 bases each). TRBJ2-7 matches the DNA end more closely, so the J call is doubtful. Germline lookup yields CDR1 SEHNR and CDR2 FQNEAQ (reference sequence). The CDR3 has 12 amino acids. DNA of the CDR3: TGTGCCAGCAGCGGGACGGCCTACGAGCAGTACTTC. Protein: CASSGTAYEQYF.

This chain connects TRBV2 to TRBJ2-6; D gene ambiguous. This CDR3 has 16 amino acids. Germline CDR1 and CDR2: SNHLY and FYNNEI. Trimming left V 1 base short and J 0 bases short, with 7 bases between. The CDR3 DNA sequence: TGTGCCAGCAGTGAAGTTTGGGTCTCTGGGGCCAACGTCCTGACTTTC. Translated: CASSEVWVSGANVLTF.

The chain carries TRBV6-5 and TRBJ1-3; D gene uncertain. CDR3 length: 14 residues. The germline gives CDR1 MNHEY, CDR2 SVGAGI. The V end lost 5 bases, the J end lost 0 bases, and 8 bases lay between the germline ends. The CDR3 DNA is TGTGCCAGCAGTACATGGAGCTCTGGAAACACCATATATTTT. The encoded protein is CASSTWSSGNTIYF.

The V gene is TRBV27, the J gene TRBJ1-5, with D possibly TRBD1 on 5 matching bases. The V gene lost 6 bases and the J gene lost 5 bases, with 17 bases spanning the gap. CDR3 length equals 15 residues. Germline V lookup: CDR1 MNHEY, CDR2 SMNVEV (reference sequence). The CDR3 protein is CASRPLGQVDQPQHF. The DNA of the CDR3 is TGTGCCAGCAGGCCGCTAGGACAAGTCGATCAGCCCCAGCATTTT.

The chain employs TRBV5-1 and TRBJ2-7, with TRBD2 matching 11 bases. Trimming cost V 7 bases and J 5 bases; bases outside gene matches: 8. This CDR3 has 14 residues. Germline V gene lookup returns CDR1 SGHRS and CDR2 YFSETQ. Here the CDR3 reads CASGLRSGRDEQYF. CDR3 DNA: TGCGCCAGCGGACTCCGTAGCGGGAGGGACGAGCAGTACTTC.

The rearrangement links TRBV2 to TRBJ1-1; D is possibly TRBD1 (5 bases). The germline V gene has CDR1 SNHLY and CDR2 FYNNEI. Deletions cut 11 bases from V and 4 bases from J, with 14 bases between. The CDR3 is 12 residues long. CDR3 amino acids: CAVLGGGTEAFF. The CDR3 DNA reads as TGTGCCGTCCTCGGGGGGGGCACTGAAGCTTTCTTT.

The chain links TRBV6-1 to TRBJ2-1, with D tentatively TRBD2 (6 bases). The germline CDR1 and CDR2 sequences are MNHNS and SASEGT. Trimming took off 3 bases at V and 4 bases at J, with 13 bases between the two ends. CDR3 length: 15 amino acids. As DNA, the CDR3 is TGTGCCAGCAGTGATACCGGGACTCTGTACAATGAGCAGTTCTTC. Amino acid sequence: CASSDTGTLYNEQFF.

As for this clone: The sample carries other DNA sequences with the same CDR3. CDR3 in amino acids: CAIRGTGGYEQYF. The CDR3 nucleotides read TGTGCCATCAGGGGGACAGGGGGCTACGAGCAGTACTTC. The chain combines TRBV10-3 with TRBJ2-7; 11 bases fit TRBD1. This CDR3 has 13 residues. V shed 6 bases and J 3 bases; nucleotides not matched to a gene: 1. The germline V gene has CDR1 ENHRY and CDR2 SYGVKD.

This sequence joins TRBV5-1 and TRBJ2-3; 15 bases line up with TRBD2. V shed 3 bases and J 0 bases; nucleotides not matched to a gene: 8. The CDR3 loop spans 19 amino acids. Per the germline V gene, CDR1 is SGHRS and CDR2 is YFSETQ. CDR3 DNA: TGCGCCAGCAGCTCGCCCACCGGACTAGCGGGAGGGAGCACAGATACGCAGTATTTT. It encodes CASSSPTGLAGGSTDTQYF.